This T cell receptor (beta chain) was identified during a study of blood T cell repertoires in COVID-19. At the level of the study: Acute-phase and convalescent COVID-19 samples originated in the United States, Italy and Spain. T cells, B-cell-depleted T cells, or PBMCs supplied cDNA or gDNA.

This clone occurred a few times. Authors' analysis steps: Reference gene primer amplification gave nucleated cell count estimates. The repertoire was sequenced with immunoSEQ multiplex PCR; TCRdb's copy has only in-frame clones and lacks some. From that table come the V and J calls and clone size; the DNA was used to work out D and trimming. Seen here are around 200,000 clones, around four fifths observed once, and the top ten hold roughly 2.9%. In germline, CDR1 is SGHDN, CDR2 FVKESK. This CDR3 is built from 18 residues. The V end lost 2 bases, the J end lost 5 bases, and 21 bases lay between the germline ends.

The sequenced sample was peripheral blood. This rearrangement joins TRBV14 to TRBJ1-4; D gene unclear. The TCR comes from a man in his forties or fifties with active or convalescent COVID-19. CDR3 sequence: CASSQRSFNEPYNEKLFF. CDR3 nucleotide sequence: TGTGCCAGCAGCCAAAGGAGCTTTAACGAACCTTACAATGAAAAACTGTTTTTT.